Sequencing of this TCR beta chain was carried out in a study of T-cell reconstitution after alpha-beta-depleted transplantation in children. CDR1 SGHRS and CDR2 YFSETQ come from the germline V gene. The J segment lost 0 bases and the V segment lost 1 base, leaving 7 bases of the junction unmatched. This CDR3 comprises 18 residues. During its preparation, the TCRbeta library received unique molecular identifiers. TCRdb used MiXCR to reprocess the PCR reads, holding one entry per CDR3 protein. The sample has more than 450,000 distinct CDR3 sequences; about a sixth are singletons. V usage is TRBV5-1 and J usage is TRBJ2-5, with TRBD2 matching 12 bases. The source was PBMCs from the stem cell graft donor, collected from the stem cell graft. This clonotype was sampled from a human donor who donated a stem cell graft to a child with acute lymphoblastic leukemia. The CDR3 sequence is CASSLKLAGGTYQETQYF. CDR3 DNA: TGCGCCAGCAGCTTGAAGCTAGCGGGAGGGACGTACCAAGAGACCCAGTACTTC.